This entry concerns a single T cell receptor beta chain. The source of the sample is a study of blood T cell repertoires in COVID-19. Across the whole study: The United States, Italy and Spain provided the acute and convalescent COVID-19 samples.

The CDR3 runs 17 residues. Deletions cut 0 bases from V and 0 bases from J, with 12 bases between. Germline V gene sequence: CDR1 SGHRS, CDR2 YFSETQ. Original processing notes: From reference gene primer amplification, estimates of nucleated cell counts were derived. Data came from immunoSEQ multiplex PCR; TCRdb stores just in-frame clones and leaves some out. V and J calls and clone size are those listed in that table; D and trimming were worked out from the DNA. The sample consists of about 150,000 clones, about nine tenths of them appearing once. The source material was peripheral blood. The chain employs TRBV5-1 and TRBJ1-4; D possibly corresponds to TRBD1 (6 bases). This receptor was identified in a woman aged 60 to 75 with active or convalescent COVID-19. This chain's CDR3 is CASSLGQGPATNEKLFF. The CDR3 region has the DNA TGCGCCAGCAGCTTGGGTCAGGGGCCTGCAACTAATGAAAAACTGTTTTTT.